The rows below give T cell receptor beta chains drawn from one sample of a study of shared clonotypes between healthy human individuals. Only in-frame clones appear in the TCRdb table, and some are missing; sequencing was by immunoSEQ multiplex PCR. This sample has around 2.5 million clones, with 80% to 95% found just once. The sequencing input was naive CD4+ T cells from PBMCs. The receptors were gathered from a man aged 18 to 29 in good health. Some clones in this sample may be carry-over from other donors' samples. CDR3s include the opening cysteine and the closing phenylalanine or tryptophan. Each record gives: CDR3 length, J gene, V gene, clone size, D gene, CDR3 DNA, CDR3 protein. D genes are given only for firm matches. Only part of the rows carry a size: once, few, many, or a class if the clone is expanded.

length: 15
J: TRBJ1-2
V: TRBV27
size: once
D: TRBD1
DNA: TGTGCCAGCAGTCCCGGACAGGAAATCCCCCATGGCTACACCTTC
CDR3: CASSPGQEIPHGYTF

length: 15
J: TRBJ2-1
V: TRBV18
size: .
D: TRBD2
DNA: TGTGCCAGCCGCCAAGGGACTACCTCCTACAATGAGCAGTTCTTC
CDR3: CASRQGTTSYNEQFF

length: 14
J: TRBJ2-7
V: TRBV18
size: .
D: .
DNA: TGTGCCAGCTCATCCCCGACGGAGACCTACGAGCAGTACTTC
CDR3: CASSSPTETYEQYF

length: 16
J: TRBJ1-2
V: TRBV11-2
size: .
D: TRBD1
DNA: TGTGCCAGCAGCTCACACAGGGACAGGGACGGATATGGCTACACCTTC
CDR3: CASSSHRDRDGYGYTF

length: 14
J: TRBJ1-1
V: TRBV14
size: .
D: .
DNA: TGTGCCAGCAGCCAAGATTCTGACCTCACTGAAGCTTTCTTT
CDR3: CASSQDSDLTEAFF

length: 17
J: TRBJ2-3
V: TRBV7-2
size: .
D: TRBD2
DNA: TGTGCCAGCAGCTTGCAGATTAGCGGGTACTCCACAGATACGCAGTATTTT
CDR3: CASSLQISGYSTDTQYF

length: 16
J: TRBJ2-1
V: TRBV27
size: .
D: .
DNA: TGTGCCAGCAGTCCCTGGTTACAGGGAAGGCACAATGAGCAGTTCTTC
CDR3: CASSPWLQGRHNEQFF

length: 16
J: TRBJ2-1
V: TRBV5-1
size: .
D: .
DNA: TGCGCCAGCAGCTTGTACTCTACGAGCTCCTACAATGAGCAGTTCTTC
CDR3: CASSLYSTSSYNEQFF

length: 15
J: TRBJ2-7
V: TRBV5-1
size: .
D: .
DNA: TGCGCCAGCAGCTTCGACTCCGCCCGAACCTACGAGCAGTACTTC
CDR3: CASSFDSARTYEQYF

length: 14
J: TRBJ1-5
V: TRBV18
size: .
D: TRBD1
DNA: TGTGCCAGCTCACCCCGGGACAGGGTTCAGCCCCAGCATTTT
CDR3: CASSPRDRVQPQHF

length: 12
J: TRBJ2-7
V: TRBV6-1
size: .
D: .
DNA: TGTGCCAGCTCCCTGGAGGTTGGGGAGCAGTACTTC
CDR3: CASSLEVGEQYF

length: 14
J: TRBJ1-1
V: TRBV29-1
size: .
D: .
DNA: TGCAGCGTTGAACCGCTCCTACTTAACACTGAAGCTTTCTTT
CDR3: CSVEPLLLNTEAFF

length: 14
J: TRBJ1-2
V: TRBV10-2
size: .
D: .
DNA: TGCGCCAGCAGTGAATCGCGGGCTAACTATGGCTACACCTTC
CDR3: CASSESRANYGYTF

length: 16
J: TRBJ2-7
V: TRBV4-1
size: .
D: TRBD1
DNA: TGCGCCAGCAGCCAAGAACGGGCAGGGGGCCTTTACGAGCAGTACTTC
CDR3: CASSQERAGGLYEQYF

length: 15
J: TRBJ1-2
V: TRBV5-5
size: once
D: .
DNA: TGTGCCAGCAGCTTGGAGGCCCACGGCAGCTTAGGCTACACCTTC
CDR3: CASSLEAHGSLGYTF

length: 14
J: TRBJ2-7
V: TRBV7-9
size: .
D: TRBD1
DNA: TGTGCCAGCACCCCTAGGGACAGGTTCTACGAGCAGTACTTC
CDR3: CASTPRDRFYEQYF

length: 15
J: TRBJ2-7
V: TRBV28
size: .
D: .
DNA: TGTGCCAGCACTCTGCCCGGCAGGGGAGACCACGAGCAGTACTTC
CDR3: CASTLPGRGDHEQYF

length: 15
J: TRBJ1-2
V: TRBV6-1
size: .
D: TRBD1
DNA: TGTGCCAGCAGTGAAGCTGGCACCAGGGGGTATGGCTACACCTTC
CDR3: CASSEAGTRGYGYTF

length: 11
J: TRBJ1-2
V: TRBV20-1
size: .
D: .
DNA: TGCAGTGCAACCACCGACGGGGGCTACACCTTC
CDR3: CSATTDGGYTF

length: 16
J: TRBJ2-7
V: TRBV4-2
size: .
D: TRBD1
DNA: TGTGCCAGCAGCCACCTGACAGGGCTAAAACCCTACGAGCAGTACTTC
CDR3: CASSHLTGLKPYEQYF

length: 13
J: TRBJ2-3
V: TRBV29-1
size: .
D: .
DNA: TGCAGCGTGTTCCCCGGTTCCACAGATACGCAGTATTTT
CDR3: CSVFPGSTDTQYF

length: 15
J: TRBJ1-1
V: TRBV15
size: .
D: .
DNA: TGTGCCACCAGCAGAGATCCGAGGGGGGTCACTGAAGCTTTCTTT
CDR3: CATSRDPRGVTEAFF

length: 14
J: TRBJ2-7
V: TRBV7-2
size: .
D: .
DNA: TGTGCCAGCAGCTTTTCTTCGACAGCCTACGAGCAGTACTTC
CDR3: CASSFSSTAYEQYF

length: 19
J: TRBJ2-1
V: TRBV7-9
size: .
D: TRBD2
DNA: TGTGCCAGCAGCTTAGGTGGGGGGACTAGCGGGAGGGCCCCCAATGAGCAGTTCTTC
CDR3: CASSLGGGTSGRAPNEQFF

length: 12
J: TRBJ1-2
V: TRBV19
size: .
D: .
DNA: TGTGCCAGTAGTCAGAGGGCTCGCGGCTACACCTTC
CDR3: CASSQRARGYTF

length: 15
J: TRBJ1-4
V: TRBV2
size: .
D: .
DNA: TGTGCCAGCGGTAGTACAGGGTCGACTAATGAAAAACTGTTTTTT
CDR3: CASGSTGSTNEKLFF

length: 12
J: TRBJ1-6
V: TRBV4-2
size: .
D: .
DNA: TGTGCCAGCGGTTCCCGTCGTTCACCCCTCCACTTT
CDR3: CASGSRRSPLHF